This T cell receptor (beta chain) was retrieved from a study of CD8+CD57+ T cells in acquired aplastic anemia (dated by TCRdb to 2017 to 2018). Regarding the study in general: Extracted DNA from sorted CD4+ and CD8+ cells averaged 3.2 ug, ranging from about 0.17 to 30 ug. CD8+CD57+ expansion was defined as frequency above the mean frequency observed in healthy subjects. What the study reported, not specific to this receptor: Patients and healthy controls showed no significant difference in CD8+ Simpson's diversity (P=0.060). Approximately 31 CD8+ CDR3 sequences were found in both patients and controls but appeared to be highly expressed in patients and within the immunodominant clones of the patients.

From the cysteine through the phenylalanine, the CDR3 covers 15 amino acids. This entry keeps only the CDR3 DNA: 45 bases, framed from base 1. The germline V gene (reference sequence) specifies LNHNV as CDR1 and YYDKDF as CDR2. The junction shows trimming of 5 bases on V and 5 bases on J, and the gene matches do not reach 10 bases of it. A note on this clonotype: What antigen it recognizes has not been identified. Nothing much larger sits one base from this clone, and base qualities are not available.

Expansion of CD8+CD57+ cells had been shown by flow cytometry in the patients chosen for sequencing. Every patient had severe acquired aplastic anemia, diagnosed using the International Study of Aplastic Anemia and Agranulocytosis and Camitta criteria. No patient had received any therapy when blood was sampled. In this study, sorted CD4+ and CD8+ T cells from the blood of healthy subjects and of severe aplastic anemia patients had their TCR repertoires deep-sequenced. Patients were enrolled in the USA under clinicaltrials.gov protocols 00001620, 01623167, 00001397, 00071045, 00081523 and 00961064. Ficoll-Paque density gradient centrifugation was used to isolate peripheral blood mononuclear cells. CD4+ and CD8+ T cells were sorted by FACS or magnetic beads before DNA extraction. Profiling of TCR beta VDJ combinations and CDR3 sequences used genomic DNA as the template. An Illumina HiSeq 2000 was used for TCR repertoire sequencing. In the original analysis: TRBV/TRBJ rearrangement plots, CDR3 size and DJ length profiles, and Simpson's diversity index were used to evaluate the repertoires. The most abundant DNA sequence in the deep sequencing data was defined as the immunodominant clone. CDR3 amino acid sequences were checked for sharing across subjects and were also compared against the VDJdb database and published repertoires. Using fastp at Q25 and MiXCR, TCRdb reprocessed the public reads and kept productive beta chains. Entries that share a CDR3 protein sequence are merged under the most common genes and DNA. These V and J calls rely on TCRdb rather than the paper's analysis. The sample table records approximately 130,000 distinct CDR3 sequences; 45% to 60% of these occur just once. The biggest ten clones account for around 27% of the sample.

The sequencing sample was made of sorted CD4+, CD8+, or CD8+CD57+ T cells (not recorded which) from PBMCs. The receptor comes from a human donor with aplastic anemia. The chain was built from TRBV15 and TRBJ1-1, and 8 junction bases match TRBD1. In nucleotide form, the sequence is TGTGCCACCAGCGCAGATCAGGGGGCGCGAACTGAAGCTTTCTTT. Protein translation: CATSADQGARTEAFF.